This T cell receptor beta chain derives from a study of vaccination effects on CD4 cells after COVID-19. At the level of the study: Sequencing was preceded by expansion of antigen-specific CD4+ T cells with viral peptide pools in the ViraFEST assay. All participants had two doses of either the BNT162b2 or mRNA-1273 vaccine.

The V gene end was trimmed by 2 bases and the J gene end by 5 bases; junction bases not matched to a gene: 3. The CDR3 length is 14 residues. Germline V CDR1 and CDR2: SGHTA, FQGNSA. At the end of around 11 days of culture, CD4+ T cells were isolated. Here immunoSEQ multiplex PCR was the method, and the copy in TCRdb shows in-frame clones only, minus some. The repertoire holds 70,000 or so clones, roughly four fifths seen once, with approximately 2% in the top ten. On this clone itself: As yet, its antigen is unknown.

This material consisted of CD4+ T cells from PBMCs cultured without peptide, taken before COVID-19 vaccination. The V gene is TRBV7-2, the J gene TRBJ2-1; 7 bases are a match to TRBD1. The origin of this receptor is a human donor who received a COVID-19 vaccine. CDR3 sequence reads: CASSLITGDNEQFF. The CDR3 nucleotides read TGTGCCAGCAGCTTAATTACAGGGGACAATGAGCAGTTCTTC.